The clone carrying this T cell receptor (beta chain) was seen more than once but under ten times. From germline, CDR1 is SGHRS and CDR2 YFSETQ. The V end was cut by 4 bases, the J end by 2 bases, with 13 bases between. This CDR3 has 14 amino acids. 13 Jbeta primers and 60 Vbeta primers were used for the PCR. Only in-frame clones appear in the TCRdb table, and some are missing; sequencing was by immunoSEQ multiplex PCR. The data show some 130,000 clones, with 63% seen just once and more than 8% held by the top ten. Healthy donors of bone marrow made up the group. The record originates from a study of cytomegalovirus exposure and HLA in healthy donors.

Sequencing was performed on PBMCs. This receptor was obtained from a man aged 35-49 years in good health and CMV-seropositive. This chain uses TRBV5-1 with TRBJ2-7; D perhaps matches TRBD1 (6 bases). The CDR3 DNA reads TGCGCCAGCAGCCTCCAGGGGATAACCTACGAGCAGTACTTC. This encodes CASSLQGITYEQYF.